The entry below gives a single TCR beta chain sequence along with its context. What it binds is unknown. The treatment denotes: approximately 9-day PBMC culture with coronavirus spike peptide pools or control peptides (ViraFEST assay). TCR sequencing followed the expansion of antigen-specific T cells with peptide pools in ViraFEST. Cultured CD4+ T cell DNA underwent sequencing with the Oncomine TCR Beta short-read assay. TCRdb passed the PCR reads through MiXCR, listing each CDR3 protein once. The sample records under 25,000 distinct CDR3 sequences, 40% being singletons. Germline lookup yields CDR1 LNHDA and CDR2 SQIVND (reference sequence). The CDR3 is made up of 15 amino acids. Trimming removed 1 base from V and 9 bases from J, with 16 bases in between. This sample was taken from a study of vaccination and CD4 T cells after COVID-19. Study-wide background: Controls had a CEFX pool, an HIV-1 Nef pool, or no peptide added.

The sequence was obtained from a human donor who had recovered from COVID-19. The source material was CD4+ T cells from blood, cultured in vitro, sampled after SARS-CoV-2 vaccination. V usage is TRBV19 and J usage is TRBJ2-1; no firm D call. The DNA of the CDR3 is TGTGCCAGTAGTATAGGGTTGGTAGCATGGGGTGAGCAGTTCTTC. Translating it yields CASSIGLVAWGEQFF.